This is a list of T cell receptor beta chains from one sample in a study of human T cells and chemical hapten exposure. TCRdb passed the RACE reads through MiXCR, listing each CDR3 protein once. Of approximately 97,000 distinct CDR3 sequences listed, approximately 9% are singletons. Sequencing used whole blood. The receptors were gathered from a female donor in good health. Some clones in this sample may be carry-over from other donors' samples. Each CDR3 is given without its conserved first and last residue. For some rows the clone size is stated as once, few or many, or as a class when expanded; others skip it.

clone size | J gene | V gene | CDR3 protein
NA | TRBJ2-4 | TRBV19 | ASIWDTKNIQY
few | TRBJ2-7 | TRBV12-3/TRBV12-4 | ASSKSSYEQY
few | TRBJ2-3 | TRBV11-3 | ASSFSTNPYTDTQY
few | TRBJ2-3 | TRBV6-1 | ASKAAIGTDTQY
NA | TRBJ1-1 | TRBV27 | ASTLMAGGDTEAF
few | TRBJ2-1 | TRBV6-2/TRBV6-3 | ASSYTAGTANEQF
NA | TRBJ2-1 | TRBV12-3/TRBV12-4 | ASTPSRVSYNEQF
many | TRBJ1-1 | TRBV20-1 | SAPRPSNTEAF
few | TRBJ1-5 | TRBV6-2/TRBV6-3 | ASSYLTKNSNQPQH
many | TRBJ2-1 | TRBV19 | ASSTKLATLSYNEQF
few | TRBJ2-1 | TRBV18 | ASSRRGDFVEQF
many | TRBJ2-5 | TRBV7-2 | ASSRQSSGEQETQY
many | TRBJ1-5 | TRBV28 | ASSLPPGDQPQH
many | TRBJ1-1 | TRBV27 | ASSLFSSDTEAF
many | TRBJ2-3 | TRBV12-3/TRBV12-4 | ASSQGPSTDTQY
many | TRBJ2-5 | TRBV29-1 | SVENIADRDQETQY
many | TRBJ1-1 | TRBV5-6 | ASRGGGNTEAF
many | TRBJ2-7 | TRBV20-1 | SARTGEGQGLDEQY
many | TRBJ2-3 | TRBV6-2/TRBV6-3 | ASSSSGRTDTQY
NA | TRBJ1-1 | TRBV7-9 | ASSLELVRRAF
few | TRBJ2-3 | TRBV2 | ASSQPGITDTQY
NA | TRBJ2-2 | TRBV6-2/TRBV6-3 | ASSSASGSNTGELF
NA | TRBJ2-1 | TRBV28 | ATGDRGSDEQF
many | TRBJ2-7 | TRBV6-1 | ASSGGFEQY
few | TRBJ1-1 | TRBV28 | ASSSPGGAQNTEAF
many | TRBJ1-2 | TRBV9 | ASSVSTGGAEGYT
few | TRBJ2-3 | TRBV7-3 | ASSLTSGLGTDTQY
many | TRBJ1-1 | TRBV20-1 | SASGGARGEAF
many | TRBJ2-1 | TRBV29-1 | SVAAGGRNEQF
many | TRBJ2-7 | TRBV2 | ASRPTGEGSYEQY
few | TRBJ1-5 | TRBV2 | ASSEAPVFRDQPQH
many | TRBJ1-5 | TRBV12-3/TRBV12-4 | ASSQRVDQPQH
few | TRBJ2-3 | TRBV27 | ASSLSGRYTDTQY
many | TRBJ2-1 | TRBV5-6 | AIIAGRYNEQF
few | TRBJ2-7 | TRBV2 | ASRGAQTYEQY
few | TRBJ2-2 | TRBV3-1 | ASSQTALRPGELF
few | TRBJ2-1 | TRBV4-2 | ASSQDSGRTGNEQF
many | TRBJ1-1 | TRBV21-1 | ASKNMNTEAF
NA | TRBJ2-2 | TRBV29-1 | SVSSGSTGELF
many | TRBJ2-7 | TRBV29-1 | SVWAGTREQY
many | TRBJ2-2 | TRBV6-6 | ASSHPGKGYTGELF
many | TRBJ2-7 | TRBV20-1 | SAGKRLGQVVEQY
few | TRBJ2-7 | TRBV10-3 | AISVSGGSSYEQY
NA | TRBJ1-1 | TRBV28 | ASSSLRLNTEAF
many | TRBJ2-1 | TRBV7-2 | ASSLLIDPEQF
few | TRBJ2-3 | TRBV5-1 | ASSLSGRDTQY
few | TRBJ1-1 | TRBV29-1 | SVEGLDTEAF
few | TRBJ2-3 | TRBV6-5 | ASSYQGASTDTQY
few | TRBJ2-1 | TRBV2 | ASRSDGSSYNEQF
many | TRBJ2-7 | TRBV6-2/TRBV6-3 | ASSYRVAGVNEQY
many | TRBJ2-1 | TRBV7-9 | ASSLVWGRGLANYNEQF
NA | TRBJ2-2 | TRBV29-1 | SVTGFSGGELF
many | TRBJ1-1 | TRBV7-8 | ASSLIEAF